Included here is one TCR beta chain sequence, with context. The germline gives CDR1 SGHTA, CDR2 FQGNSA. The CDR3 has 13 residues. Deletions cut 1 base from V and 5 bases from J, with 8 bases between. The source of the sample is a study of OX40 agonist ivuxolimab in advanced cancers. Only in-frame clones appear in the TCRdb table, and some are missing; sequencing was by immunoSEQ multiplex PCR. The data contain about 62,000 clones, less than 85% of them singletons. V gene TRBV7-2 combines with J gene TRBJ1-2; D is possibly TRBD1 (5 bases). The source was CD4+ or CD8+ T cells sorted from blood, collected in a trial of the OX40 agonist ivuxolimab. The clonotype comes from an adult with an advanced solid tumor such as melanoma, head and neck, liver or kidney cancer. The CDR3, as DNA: TGTGCCAGCAGCTTAGGATGGGGGTATGGCTACACCTTC. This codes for CASSLGWGYGYTF.